The 30 T cell receptor beta chains in this list originate from one sample, sequenced in a study of OX40 agonist ivuxolimab in advanced cancers. Measured with immunoSEQ multiplex PCR; TCRdb has only the in-frame clones, and not every one. The sample holds around 72,000 clones, 75% to 90% seen once. The sequences come from CD4+ or CD8+ T cells sorted from blood, collected in a trial of the OX40 agonist ivuxolimab. The receptors were sampled from an adult with an advanced solid tumor such as melanoma, head and neck, liver or kidney cancer.

In its sample, this clone was seen a few times. The CDR3 region has the DNA TGTGCCAGCCCAAAAAGGGGTCTCGTGGACGAAAAACTGTTTTTT. This encodes CASPKRGLVDEKLFF. This chain joins TRBV6-1 and TRBJ1-4; D is perhaps TRBD1 (5 bases). Trimming left V 8 bases short and J 8 bases short, with 21 bases between. The CDR3 contains 15 residues. Looked up from germline, CDR1 is MNHNS and CDR2 is SASEGT.

This clone appeared a single time. The CDR3 is CASSQPGRNTEAFF. The CDR3 DNA sequence: TGTGCCAGCAGTCAACCTGGCAGGAACACTGAAGCTTTCTTT. The chain combines TRBV6-6 with TRBJ1-1; no clear D gene. The V and J ends lost 5 bases and 1 base respectively, with 11 bases between them. Germline loops: CDR1 MNHNY, CDR2 SVGAGI (reference sequence). This CDR3 is 14 amino acids long.

The chain recombines TRBV7-6 with TRBJ2-3; D gene unclear. V was cut by 5 bases and J by 6 bases, with 18 bases left in between. CDR1 SGHVS and CDR2 FNYEAQ come from the germline V gene. The CDR3 runs 15 residues. CDR3 sequence reads: CASSQNVGPGDTQYF. The CDR3 coding sequence is TGTGCCAGCAGCCAAAACGTCGGTCCCGGGGATACGCAGTATTTT. Supplemented by reference TRBV7-6 and TRBJ2-3, the full variable domain reads GAGVSQSPRYKVTKRGQDVALRCDPISGHVSLYWYRQALGQGPEFLTYFNYEAQQDKSGLPNDRFSAERPEGSISTLTIQRTEQRDSAMYRCASSQNVGPGDTQYFGPGTRLTVL.

The V gene is TRBV6-6, the J gene TRBJ2-7, with 11 nucleotides matching TRBD1. The germline CDR1 and CDR2 sequences are MNHNY and SVGAGI (reference sequence). The junction had 5 bases not matched to a gene; V was cut back by 2 bases and J by 8 bases. The CDR3 runs to 14 residues. CDR3 loop: CASSYPGQGEQQYF. As DNA, the CDR3 is TGTGCCAGCAGTTACCCGGGACAGGGGGAGCAGCAGTACTTC.

V usage is TRBV19 and J usage is TRBJ2-7, with D possibly being TRBD1 (6 bases). The germline V gene encodes CDR1 LNHDA and CDR2 SQIVND (reference sequence). V was pared by 6 bases and J by 2 bases, with 14 bases between. The CDR3 loop spans 14 amino acids. CDR3 bases: TGTGCCAGTAGGCAGACAGGTGACACCTACGAGCAGTACTTC. This encodes CASRQTGDTYEQYF.

The chain couples TRBV6-6 to TRBJ1-1, with D unresolved. Trimming shortened V by 7 bases and J by 0 bases, and 9 bases separated the two germline ends. CDR1 is MNHNY, CDR2 SVGAGI, per germline (reference sequence). The CDR3 contains 13 residues. The CDR3 protein is CASTDWMNTEAFF. DNA of the CDR3: TGTGCCAGCACAGATTGGATGAACACTGAAGCTTTCTTT.

This chain joins TRBV11-3 and TRBJ2-1, with a tentative D call TRBD2 (5 bases). In germline, CDR1 is SGHNT, CDR2 YENEEA. CDR3 size: 14 residues. V shed 6 bases and J shed 6 bases, with 15 bases lying between them. In nucleotides, the CDR3 is TGTGCCAGCAGACACCCGAGGGATAGCAATGAGCAGTTCTTC. This translates into CASRHPRDSNEQFF.

The chain links TRBV9 to TRBJ2-7; D is unresolved. The germline V gene has CDR1 SGDLS and CDR2 YYNGEE. V lost 5 bases, J lost 7 bases, and 13 bases lay in between. This CDR3 spans 12 amino acids. CDR3 DNA: TGTGCCAGCAGTCCCGAGGTTGGGGAGCAGTACTTC. This gives the protein CASSPEVGEQYF.

The sample holds one count of this clone. The V and J genes are TRBV6-1 and TRBJ1-6, with a weak D call TRBD1 (6 bases). The CDR3 has 14 residues. The V gene lost 2 bases and the J gene lost 10 bases, with 12 bases spanning the gap. Germline assignment: CDR1 MNHNS and CDR2 SASEGT. In nucleotides, the CDR3 is TGTGCCAGCAGTGAATGGCAGGGGACCTCACCCCTCCACTTT. This codes for CASSEWQGTSPLHF.

The rearrangement links TRBV10-3 to TRBJ1-1; TRBD1 is a possible D gene (6 bases). The CDR3 runs to 16 residues. Germline loops: CDR1 ENHRY, CDR2 SYGVKD. Deletions cut 3 bases from V and 2 bases from J, with 16 bases between. The CDR3 here is CAISEGTTGINTEAFF. CDR3 coding DNA: TGTGCCATCAGTGAAGGGACAACAGGGATCAACACTGAAGCTTTCTTT.

The chain uses TRBV5-6 and TRBJ2-7, with a weak D call TRBD1 (6 bases). This CDR3 has 14 residues. CDR1 is SGHDT, CDR2 YYEEEE, per germline. Trimming cost V 7 bases and J 5 bases, with 19 bases left between them. In DNA form, the CDR3 reads TGTGCCAGCGGTACAGGACAGCCGATGAACGAGCAGTACTTC. This translates into CASGTGQPMNEQYF.

The CDR3 reads CASSGPNNNEQFF. The DNA for the CDR3 is TGCGCCAGCAGTGGCCCGAATAACAATGAGCAGTTCTTC. This chain joins TRBV10-1 and TRBJ2-1; D ambiguous. The length of the CDR3 is 13 residues. V dropped 4 bases and J dropped 5 bases, with 9 bases sitting between them. The germline CDR1 and CDR2 sequences are WNHNN and SYGVQD (reference sequence).

The chain combines TRBV11-3 with TRBJ1-1; possible D gene TRBD1, 5 bases. Trimming took 0 bases from V and 0 from J, leaving 11 bases between them. The germline CDR1 and CDR2 sequences are SGHNT and YENEEA. The CDR3 is made up of 16 amino acids. The CDR3 loop is CASSLDAGKLNTEAFF. The CDR3 nucleotides read TGTGCCAGCAGCTTAGATGCAGGGAAATTGAACACTGAAGCTTTCTTT.

The V call is TRBV5-6, the J call TRBJ2-1, with 7 positions matching TRBD1. V dropped 1 base and J dropped 4; count of bases not matched to a gene: 8. This CDR3 spans 16 amino acids. CDR1 and CDR2 from the germline V gene are SGHDT and YYEEEE. The CDR3 is CASSLSLRGLYNEQFF. CDR3 DNA sequence: TGTGCCAGCAGCTTGTCATTGAGGGGGCTTTACAATGAGCAGTTCTTC.

This sequence joins TRBV5-1 and TRBJ2-5; TRBD2 matches 7 bases. After removal of 4 bases from V and 2 bases from J, the junction contained 8 bases not matched to a gene. CDR1 and CDR2 (germline): SGHRS, YFSETQ. The CDR3 has 15 residues. CDR3 sequence reads: CASSQPASGQETQYF. The CDR3 DNA sequence: TGCGCCAGCAGCCAGCCGGCTAGCGGTCAAGAGACCCAGTACTTC.

CDR3 nucleotides: TGTGCCAGCAGTTTAAGTACAGGTGGGGCCAACGTCCTGACTTTC. It is translated as CASSLSTGGANVLTF. The J gene is TRBJ2-6, the V gene TRBV28, with D perhaps matching TRBD1 (5 bases). The CDR3 is 15 residues long. Germline V gene sequence: CDR1 MDHEN, CDR2 SYDVKM. Trimming shortened V by 2 bases and J by 3 bases, and 8 bases separated the two germline ends.

The chain recombines TRBV9 with TRBJ2-3; no firm D call. The CDR3 is 13 residues long. The germline CDR1 and CDR2 sequences are SGDLS and YYNGEE. V was trimmed by 2 bases and J by 2 bases, leaving 6 bases between them. In DNA, the CDR3 is TGTGCCAGCAGCGTGAGCCACACAGATACGCAGTATTTT. Residues: CASSVSHTDTQYF.

This chain links TRBV5-5 with TRBJ1-5; D gene uncertain. This CDR3 is 13 amino acids long. Trimming left V 5 bases short and J 4 bases short, with 10 bases between. CDR1 and CDR2 (germline): SGHKS, YYEKEE (reference sequence). The CDR3 DNA sequence: TGTGCCAGCAGAACGGAGGGTAATCAGCCCCAGCATTTT. This translates into CASRTEGNQPQHF.

The chain has TRBV15 and TRBJ2-7; D is undetermined. The V and J ends lost 1 base and 5 bases respectively, with 15 bases between them. This CDR3 has 15 amino acids. Germline V gene sequence: CDR1 LNHNV, CDR2 YYDKDF (reference sequence). The CDR3 nucleotides are TGTGCCACCAGCAGAGGGAGCCACCAGAGGAACGAGCAGTACTTC. It specifies CATSRGSHQRNEQYF. The whole variable domain, remainder taken from reference TRBV15 and TRBJ2-7, is DAMVIQNPRYQVTQFGKPVTLSCSQTLNHNVMYWYQQKSSQAPKLLFHYYDKDFNNEADTPDNFQSRRPNTSFCFLDIRSPGLGDTAMYLCATSRGSHQRNEQYFGPGTRLTVT.

The CDR3 here is CASSYPSMEQYF. The CDR3 DNA is TGTGCCAGCAGTTACCCCTCCATGGAGCAGTACTTC. The chain employs TRBV6-9 and TRBJ2-7, with D uncertain. V was clipped by 3 bases and J by 7 bases, with 10 bases between them. The CDR3 has 12 residues. CDR1 MNHGY and CDR2 SVAAGI come from the germline V gene.

The CDR3 loop is CASSSVTGFGTEAFF. The CDR3 DNA follows: TGTGCCAGCAGCTCTGTAACAGGGTTCGGCACTGAAGCTTTCTTT. This rearrangement joins TRBV11-2 to TRBJ1-1; D is possibly TRBD1 (6 bases). This CDR3 has 15 residues. V was trimmed by 4 bases and J by 4 bases, leaving 16 bases between them. The V gene's germline CDR1 is SGHAT and CDR2 FQNNGV.

The chain recombines TRBV6-5 with TRBJ2-6, with D perhaps matching TRBD1 or TRBD2 (5 bases each). Looked up from germline, CDR1 is MNHEY and CDR2 is SVGAGI. This CDR3 has 15 amino acids. The V and J ends lost 6 bases and 0 bases respectively, with 9 bases between them. The CDR3 protein is CASRRDLSGANVLTF. CDR3 nucleotide sequence: TGTGCCAGCAGACGGGACCTCTCTGGGGCCAACGTCCTGACTTTC.

In DNA, the CDR3 is TGCGCCAGCAGCCCAAGCGGGGGGTCCTACAATGAGCAGTTCTTC. As protein: CASSPSGGSYNEQFF. The chain joins TRBV5-1 to TRBJ2-1; 9 nucleotides agree with TRBD2. Germline V gene lookup returns CDR1 SGHRS and CDR2 YFSETQ. V lost 4 bases and J lost 1; bases outside the gene matches: 3. The length of the CDR3 is 15 residues.

This rearrangement joins TRBV6-5 to TRBJ2-5; D uncertain. The germline V gene encodes CDR1 MNHEY and CDR2 SVGAGI. This CDR3 spans 13 amino acids. The V and J ends lost 4 bases and 1 base respectively, with 7 bases between them. CDR3 sequence reads: CASSFRLQETQYF. The CDR3, as DNA: TGTGCCAGCAGTTTCCGGCTCCAAGAGACCCAGTACTTC.

Only one count was recorded for this clone. The rearrangement uses TRBV28 and TRBJ1-5; TRBD1 aligns across 7 bases. The CDR3 length is 14 residues. V shed 8 bases, J shed 0 bases, and the junction held 4 bases outside the gene matches. The V gene's germline CDR1 is MDHEN and CDR2 SYDVKM. The CDR3: CASSGGLSNQPQHF. CDR3 nucleotide sequence: TGTGCCAGCTCAGGGGGACTTAGCAATCAGCCCCAGCATTTT.

Comment on this clone: Additional DNA sequences in this sample encode the identical CDR3. The rearrangement uses TRBV18 and TRBJ1-2, with D possibly matching TRBD1 (5 bases). The CDR3 is 13 amino acids. CDR1 and CDR2 (germline): KGHSH, LQKENI. Deletions cut 2 bases from V and 5 bases from J, with 9 bases between. CDR3 amino acids: CASSPDSGYGYTF. The CDR3, as DNA: TGTGCCAGCTCACCAGACAGCGGTTATGGCTACACCTTC.

The V and J genes are TRBV5-1 and TRBJ2-7, with D possibly TRBD1 on 5 matching bases. The CDR3 totals 13 residues. The V and J ends lost 4 bases and 1 base respectively, with 9 bases between them. Germline lookup yields CDR1 SGHRS and CDR2 YFSETQ. The CDR3 loop reads CASSKPGSYEQYF. The CDR3 DNA is TGCGCCAGCAGCAAACCAGGGTCCTACGAGCAGTACTTC.

The chain combines TRBV25-1 with TRBJ2-5; D may be TRBD1 or TRBD2 (6 bases each). This CDR3 spans 15 amino acids. Trimming took off 5 bases at V and 4 bases at J, with 17 bases between the two ends. Germline CDR1 reads MGHDK; CDR2 reads SYGVNS. The CDR3, as DNA: TGTGCCAGCAGTCCCGCAAGGGGGGATTCAGAGACCCAGTACTTC. It translates to CASSPARGDSETQYF.

The chain links TRBV4-1 to TRBJ2-2, with D tentatively TRBD1 or TRBD2 (6 bases each). Trimming took off 1 base at V and 5 bases at J, with 14 bases between the two ends. The CDR3 is made up of 16 amino acids. Per the germline V gene, CDR1 is MGHRA and CDR2 is YSYEKL. The DNA for the CDR3 is TGCGCCAGCAGCCAAGTACCGGGGGCTGGGACCGGGGAGCTGTTTTTT. Translating gives CASSQVPGAGTGELFF.

The DNA of the CDR3 is TGTGCCAGCGGCTACCCTTGGGACTCTCGTTCGGCAGATACGCAGTATTTT. Protein sequence: CASGYPWDSRSADTQYF. This chain links TRBV28 with TRBJ2-3; the D gene is possibly TRBD2 (6 bases). CDR1 and CDR2 from the germline V gene are MDHEN and SYDVKM. The CDR3 runs 17 residues. V shed 8 bases and J shed 4 bases, with 25 bases lying between them. Supplemented by reference TRBV28 and TRBJ2-3, the full variable domain reads DVKVTQSSRYLVKRTGEKVFLECVQDMDHENMFWYRQDPGLGLRLIYFSYDVKMKEKGDIPEGYSVSREKKERFSLILESASTNQTSMYLCASGYPWDSRSADTQYFGPGTRLTVL.